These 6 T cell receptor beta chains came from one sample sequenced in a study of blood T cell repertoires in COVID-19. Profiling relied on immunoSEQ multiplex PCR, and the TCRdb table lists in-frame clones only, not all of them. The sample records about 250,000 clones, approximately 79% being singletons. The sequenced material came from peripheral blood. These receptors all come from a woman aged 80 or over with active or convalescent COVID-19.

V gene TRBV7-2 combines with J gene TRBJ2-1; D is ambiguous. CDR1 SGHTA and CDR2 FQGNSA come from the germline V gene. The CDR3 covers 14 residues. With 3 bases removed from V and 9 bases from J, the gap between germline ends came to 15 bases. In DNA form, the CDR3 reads TGTGCCAGCAGCTTTGAGGCTAGTTCCTCTGAGCAGTTCTTC. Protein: CASSFEASSSEQFF.

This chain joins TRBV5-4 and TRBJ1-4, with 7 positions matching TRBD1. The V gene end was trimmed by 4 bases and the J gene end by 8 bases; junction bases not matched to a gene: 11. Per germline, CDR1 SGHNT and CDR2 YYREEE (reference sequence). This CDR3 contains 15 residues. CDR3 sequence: CASSPSDRVNEKLFF. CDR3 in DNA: TGTGCCAGCAGCCCCTCTGACAGGGTTAACGAAAAACTGTTTTTT.

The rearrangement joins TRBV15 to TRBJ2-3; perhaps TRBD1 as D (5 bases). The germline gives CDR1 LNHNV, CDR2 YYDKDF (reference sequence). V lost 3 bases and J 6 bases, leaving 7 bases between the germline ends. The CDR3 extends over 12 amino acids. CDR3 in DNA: TGTGCCACCAGCAGGGGGCGGGATACGCAGTATTTT. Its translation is CATSRGRDTQYF.

The CDR3 is CASSLLAGTGQGNEQFF. CDR3 sequence (DNA): TGTGCCAGCAGTTTATTGGCTGGGACAGGGCAAGGGAATGAGCAGTTCTTC. V usage is TRBV28 and J usage is TRBJ2-1, with 9 bases matching TRBD1. Trimming took 1 base from V and 7 from J; bases not matched to a gene: 11. CDR3 length: 17 amino acids. CDR1 is MDHEN and CDR2 is SYDVKM in the germline V gene.

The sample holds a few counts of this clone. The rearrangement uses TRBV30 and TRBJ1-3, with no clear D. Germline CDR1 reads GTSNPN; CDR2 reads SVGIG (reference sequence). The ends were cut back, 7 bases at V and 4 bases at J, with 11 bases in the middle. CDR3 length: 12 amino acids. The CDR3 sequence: CASAGSGNTIYF. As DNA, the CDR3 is TGTGCCTCCGCCGGGTCCGGAAACACCATATATTTT.

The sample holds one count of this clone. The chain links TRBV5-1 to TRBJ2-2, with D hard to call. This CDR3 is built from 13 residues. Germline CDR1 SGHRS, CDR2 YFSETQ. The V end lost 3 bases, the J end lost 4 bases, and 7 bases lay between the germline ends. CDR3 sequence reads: CASSSIGTGELFF. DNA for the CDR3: TGCGCCAGCAGCTCCATCGGCACCGGGGAGCTGTTTTTT.